A selection of T cell receptor beta chains follows, all from one sample in a study of identifying expanded T cells in peripheral blood. The table came from immunoSEQ multiplex PCR; TCRdb's copy has only in-frame clones and leaves some out. The sample carries about 100,000 clones, approximately 88% recorded once. The sample taken for sequencing was blood. The receptors come from a person aged 18 to 75 in good health. The CDR3 runs from the conserved cysteine through the conserved F or W. Only some rows state a clone size, as once, few, many or a class for expanded clones.

CDR3	V	J	size	length
CASRIQGTGELFF	TRBV6-1	TRBJ2-2	NA	13
CASSLAGGRGLRGLYGYTF	TRBV7-9	TRBJ1-2	NA	19
CASSEGRGGNEQFF	TRBV2	TRBJ2-1	NA	14
CASSPGQGNNQPQHF	TRBV4-2	TRBJ1-5	NA	15
CASSLYIAGGSDTQYF	TRBV27	TRBJ2-3	once	16
CASSSQSLGEPQHF	TRBV7-9	TRBJ1-5	NA	14
CASSPFGDSQETQYF	TRBV18	TRBJ2-5	NA	15
CASSPGGAHRGPALGANVLTF	TRBV14	TRBJ2-6	NA	21
CASRTTGELFF	TRBV6-5	TRBJ2-2	NA	11
CASSSLEGRRSPLHF	TRBV7-2	TRBJ1-6	few	15
CASSLVVLGNTEAFF	TRBV11-3	TRBJ1-1	NA	15
CAWTSGYTDTQYF	TRBV30	TRBJ2-3	NA	13
CASSLAEGNTIYF	TRBV5-4	TRBJ1-3	NA	13
CAWSVSPYEQYF	TRBV30	TRBJ2-7	NA	12
CASSTDDKRGNTIYF	TRBV5-4	TRBJ1-3	NA	15
CASTVGRNGYTF	TRBV2	TRBJ1-2	NA	12
CAITVGTSGKLYEQFF	TRBV10-3	TRBJ2-1	NA	16
CASSLLAGASIGEQYF	TRBV5-1	TRBJ2-7	NA	16
CASSYSREYTGNTIYF	TRBV7-9	TRBJ1-3	NA	16
CASSEATVNYGYTF	TRBV6-1	TRBJ1-2	NA	14
CAWSVKWTQGNQPQHF	TRBV30	TRBJ1-5	NA	16
CASSLFPDTEAFF	TRBV7-9	TRBJ1-1	NA	13
CASSVEGTSYNEQFF	TRBV9	TRBJ2-1	NA	15
CASSDSPGPNTEAFF	TRBV6-4	TRBJ1-1	NA	15
CASSIPMIQNSNQPQHF	TRBV19	TRBJ1-5	once	17
CAIERDPSSYNEQFF	TRBV5-4	TRBJ2-1	few	15
CASSLEAASGTDTQYF	TRBV7-2	TRBJ2-3	NA	16
CASSYDGFTEAFF	TRBV7-2	TRBJ1-1	NA	13
CASTSGYGYTF	TRBV6-1	TRBJ1-2	NA	11
CAIRSTGGPNYGYTF	TRBV10-3	TRBJ1-2	NA	15
CASSLVVLYNEQFF	TRBV7-9	TRBJ2-1	NA	14
CASLKGGTDTQYF	TRBV6-5	TRBJ2-3	NA	13
CASSPTTASEAFF	TRBV7-3	TRBJ1-1	NA	13
CASGSGGRRNTEAFF	TRBV6-6	TRBJ1-1	NA	15
CAIGRRHNEQFF	TRBV10-3	TRBJ2-1	NA	12
CASSQEPGHEQYF	TRBV4-3	TRBJ2-7	NA	13
CASKEANPRNTEAFF	TRBV6-6	TRBJ1-1	NA	15
CASSLRVTSTYNEQFF	TRBV27	TRBJ2-1	NA	16
CASSLTGTSGLGGQFF	TRBV7-3	TRBJ2-1	NA	16
CASSLSLTGTTPNEQFF	TRBV5-4	TRBJ2-1	NA	17
CASSKTSGGAYEQYF	TRBV14	TRBJ2-7	NA	15
CASGLGGGYNEQFF	TRBV7-8	TRBJ2-1	NA	14
CASNVDRLNTEAFF	TRBV2	TRBJ1-1	NA	14
CASSPTSIGTDTQYF	TRBV2	TRBJ2-3	NA	15
CASNRQASNQPQHF	TRBV2	TRBJ1-5	NA	14
CASSVGEGAGLAGIGQYF	TRBV9	TRBJ2-7	NA	18
CAWQGQTNQPQHF	TRBV30	TRBJ1-5	NA	13
CASSLAGGRGSGNTIYF	TRBV5-1	TRBJ1-3	few	17
CASSLRTGGSNNEQFF	TRBV11-3	TRBJ2-1	NA	16